These T cell receptor beta chains were read from a single sample in a study of cytomegalovirus exposure and HLA in healthy donors. Repertoires were generated with immunoSEQ multiplex PCR, while TCRdb's copy carries only in-frame clones and drops some. The table lists 150,000 to 200,000 clones, more than 65% of them singletons. Input material: PBMCs. The origin of the receptors is a woman between 45 and 60 years old in good health and CMV-seronegative. Both conserved end residues are part of each CDR3. Fields, in order: D gene, V gene, clone size, J gene, CDR3 DNA, CDR3 protein. The D gene is left open where the match is weak. Expanded clones are given a class, and other clones once, few, many or no size at all.

>TRBD2|TRBV4-1|NA|TRBJ2-3
TGCGCCAGCAGCCAAGATCCGAGCGGGACCCGTGCTAGCACAGATACGCAGTATTTT
CASSQDPSGTRASTDTQYF
>TRBD1|TRBV18|NA|TRBJ2-3
TGTGCCAGCTCACCACCGGGGCAGGGGGTTTCAGATACGCAGTATTTT
CASSPPGQGVSDTQYF
>TRBD1|TRBV6-6|NA|TRBJ1-2
TGTGCCAGTATCCGGGACAGGGGAACCTATGCTGGCTACACCTTC
CASIRDRGTYAGYTF
>NA|TRBV9|NA|TRBJ2-2
TGTGCCAGCAGTGCCTCTGGGGAGTACACCGGGGAGCTGTTTTTT
CASSASGEYTGELFF
>NA|TRBV28|NA|TRBJ2-7
TGTGCCAGCAGTCGGCCGGGGTCGCCGTCCTACGAGCAGTACTTC
CASSRPGSPSYEQYF
>NA|TRBV28|NA|TRBJ1-4
TGTGCCAGCAGCCTTTCCGGTCTTGCTAATGAAAAACTGTTTTTT
CASSLSGLANEKLFF
>TRBD1|TRBV6-5|few|TRBJ2-1
TGTGCCAGCAGTTCTTACCGGGACAGGGCCTACAATGAGCAGTTCTTC
CASSSYRDRAYNEQFF
>TRBD1|TRBV7-6|few|TRBJ2-1
TGTGCCAGCAGCATACAGGGGACCTACAATGAGCAGTTCTTC
CASSIQGTYNEQFF
>TRBD1|TRBV28|NA|TRBJ1-1
TGTGCCAGCAGTTTTAGGGACAGAGACGCCACTGAAGCTTTCTTT
CASSFRDRDATEAFF
>NA|TRBV4-1|few|TRBJ1-1
TGCGCCAGCAGCCCCCTGGGGGGGCGGACTTTCTTT
CASSPLGGRTFF
>NA|TRBV7-6|NA|TRBJ1-2
TGTGCCAGCAGCCAATTCCAGGGGTCCTATGGCTACACCTTC
CASSQFQGSYGYTF
>NA|TRBV14|NA|TRBJ2-7
TGTGCCAGCAGCCAAGTGCCTATCAATTACGAGCAGTACTTC
CASSQVPINYEQYF
>NA|TRBV7-9|NA|TRBJ1-5
TGTGCCAGCAGCTTCGGTAAGCAGCCCCAGCATTTT
CASSFGKQPQHF
>NA|TRBV28|once|TRBJ1-1
TGTGCCAGCAGTTTATCTTACAGGGTTCCTGAAGCTTTCTTT
CASSLSYRVPEAFF
>TRBD1|TRBV11-3|NA|TRBJ2-7
TGTGCCAGCAGCTCCAGGGACAGTTCGGACGGCTACGAGCAGTACTTC
CASSSRDSSDGYEQYF